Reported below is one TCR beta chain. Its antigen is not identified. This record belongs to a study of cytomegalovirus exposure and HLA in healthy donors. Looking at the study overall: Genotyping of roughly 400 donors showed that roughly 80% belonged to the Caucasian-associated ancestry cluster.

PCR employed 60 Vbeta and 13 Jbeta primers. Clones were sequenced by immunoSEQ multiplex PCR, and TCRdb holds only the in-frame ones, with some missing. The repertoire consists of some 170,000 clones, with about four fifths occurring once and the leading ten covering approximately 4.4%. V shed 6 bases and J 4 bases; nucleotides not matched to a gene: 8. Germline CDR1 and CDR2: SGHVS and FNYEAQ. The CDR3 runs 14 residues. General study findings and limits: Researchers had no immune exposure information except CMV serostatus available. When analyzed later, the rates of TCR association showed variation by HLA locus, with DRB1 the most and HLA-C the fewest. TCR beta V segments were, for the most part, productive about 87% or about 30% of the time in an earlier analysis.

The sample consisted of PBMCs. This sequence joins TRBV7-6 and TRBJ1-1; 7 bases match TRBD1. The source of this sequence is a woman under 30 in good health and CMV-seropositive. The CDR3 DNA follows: TGTGCCAGCAGTCGCACAGGGGCAGGCACTGAAGCTTTCTTT. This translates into CASSRTGAGTEAFF.